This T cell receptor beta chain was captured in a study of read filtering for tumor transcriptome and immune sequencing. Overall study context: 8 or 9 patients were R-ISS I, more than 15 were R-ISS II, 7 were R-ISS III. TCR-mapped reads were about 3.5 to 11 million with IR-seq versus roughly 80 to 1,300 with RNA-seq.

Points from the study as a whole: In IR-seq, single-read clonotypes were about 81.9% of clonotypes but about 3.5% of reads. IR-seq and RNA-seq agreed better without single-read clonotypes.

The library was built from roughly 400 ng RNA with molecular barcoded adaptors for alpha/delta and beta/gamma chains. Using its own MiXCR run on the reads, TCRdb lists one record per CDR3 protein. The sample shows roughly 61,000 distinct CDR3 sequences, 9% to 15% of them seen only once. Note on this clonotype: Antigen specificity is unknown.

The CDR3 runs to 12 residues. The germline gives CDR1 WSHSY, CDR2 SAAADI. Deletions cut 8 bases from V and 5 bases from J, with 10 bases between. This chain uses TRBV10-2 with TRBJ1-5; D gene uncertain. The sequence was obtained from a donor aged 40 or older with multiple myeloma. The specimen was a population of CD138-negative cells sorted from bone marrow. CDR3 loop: CASSRRDQPQHF. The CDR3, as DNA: TGCGCCAGCTCGAGAAGAGATCAGCCCCAGCATTTT.